This TCR beta chain was recorded in a study of human T cells and chemical hapten exposure. Time point given: patch test 1, 2 weeks after DPC sensitization. Specified treatment: therapeutic diphenylcyclopropenone sensitization with weekly scalp DPC. Trimming cost V 4 bases and J 1 base, with 11 bases left between them. Germline loops: CDR1 SQVTM, CDR2 ANQGSEA. There are 14 residues in the CDR3. The library tagged each cDNA molecule with unique molecular identifiers. TCRdb reprocessed the RACE reads with MiXCR, giving one entry per CDR3 protein. The sample lists around 69,000 distinct CDR3 sequences; approximately 9.4% were seen once.

The V and J genes are TRBV29-1 and TRBJ1-3; D ambiguous. The sequencing here drew on whole blood, taken in connection with sensitization to the hapten diphenylcyclopropenone (DPC). The TCR sequence derives from a middle-aged woman with alopecia areata. Some clones in this sample may be carry-over from other donors' samples. The CDR3: CSVGGSTSGNTIYF. CDR3 DNA sequence: TGCAGCGTTGGAGGGTCGACGTCTGGAAACACCATATATTTT.